Listed below are T cell receptor beta chains from one sample, sequenced in a study of blood T cell repertoires in COVID-19. Data came from immunoSEQ multiplex PCR; TCRdb stores just in-frame clones and leaves some out. The data hold hundreds of thousands of clones, with roughly 88% observed a single time. The sample taken for sequencing was peripheral blood. The receptors here all came from a woman in her 50s with COVID-19, enrolled during active disease. Each CDR3 is given with its conserved first and last residue. The D gene is left open where the match is weak. The size entry is marked missing in some rows and otherwise reads once, few, many or a size class.

>TRBV29-1|TRBD1|TRBJ2-5|NA
CSARTGGSGTQYF
TGCAGCGCTAGGACAGGGGGCTCTGGGACCCAGTACTTC
>TRBV27|TRBD2|TRBJ2-7|few
CASSLGLAGGREQYF
TGTGCCAGCAGTTTAGGACTAGCGGGGGGCCGGGAGCAGTACTTC
>TRBV5-1|TRBD1|TRBJ1-1|NA
CASSLQQGADTEAFF
TGCGCCAGCAGCTTGCAACAGGGGGCGGACACTGAAGCTTTCTTT
>TRBV5-6|TRBD1|TRBJ2-7|NA
CASSFGTDSYEQYF
TGTGCCAGCAGCTTTGGGACAGACTCCTACGAGCAGTACTTC
>TRBV5-1|TRBD1|TRBJ2-2|few
CASSWERTGNTGELFF
TGCGCCAGCAGCTGGGAACGGACAGGCAACACCGGGGAGCTGTTTTTT
>TRBV27|TRBD2|TRBJ2-3|NA
CASSLSGTSGGASTDTQYF
TGTGCCAGCAGTTTATCGGGGACTAGCGGGGGTGCTAGCACAGATACGCAGTATTTT
>TRBV5-1|TRBD1|TRBJ1-6|NA
CASSLEGGKNSPLHF
TGCGCCAGCAGCTTGGAAGGGGGCAAGAATTCACCCCTCCACTTT
>TRBV2|TRBD1|TRBJ1-2|NA
CASSEATRGQRYGYTF
TGTGCCAGCAGTGAAGCGACGAGGGGACAGCGGTATGGCTACACCTTC
>TRBV7-2|TRBD2|TRBJ2-3|NA
CASSLGTSGGIDTQYF
TGTGCCAGCAGCTTAGGAACTAGCGGGGGTATAGATACGCAGTATTTT
>TRBV24-1|NA|TRBJ2-1|NA
CATSAGWSRGYNEQFF
TGTGCCACCAGTGCCGGGTGGTCTCGCGGGTACAATGAGCAGTTCTTC
>TRBV11-3|NA|TRBJ2-2|NA
CASSLGRANTGELFF
TGTGCCAGCAGCTTGGGCAGGGCGAACACCGGGGAGCTGTTTTTT
>TRBV6-2/TRBV6-3|NA|TRBJ1-2|NA
CASSYESNYGYTF
TGTGCCAGCAGTTACGAGTCTAACTATGGCTACACCTTC
>TRBV18|TRBD1|TRBJ2-6|NA
CASSPRTGASGANVLTF
TGTGCCAGCTCACCCCGGACAGGGGCTTCTGGGGCCAACGTCCTGACTTTC
>TRBV28|NA|TRBJ2-2|NA
CATQGTLNTGELFF
TGTGCCACCCAGGGCACCCTGAACACCGGGGAGCTGTTTTTT
>TRBV24-1|TRBD2|TRBJ2-1|NA
CATSDYGLAGGGYEQFF
TGTGCCACCAGTGATTACGGACTAGCGGGGGGAGGATATGAGCAGTTCTTC
>TRBV2|TRBD2|TRBJ2-1|NA
CASPTSGEGGEQFF
TGTGCCAGTCCGACTAGCGGGGAGGGGGGTGAGCAGTTCTTC
>TRBV27|NA|TRBJ2-1|NA
CASSQGGAYNEQFF
TGTGCCAGCAGTCAAGGGGGGGCCTACAATGAGCAGTTCTTC
>TRBV6-5|TRBD1|TRBJ2-7|NA
CASTRGQAREQYF
TGTGCCAGCACCCGAGGACAGGCCCGCGAGCAGTACTTC
>TRBV11-2|NA|TRBJ1-1|NA
CASSLTGNTEAFF
TGTGCCAGCAGCTTGACAGGGAACACTGAAGCTTTCTTT
>TRBV3-1/TRBV3-2|NA|TRBJ2-7|NA
CASSQDNRLTYEQYF
TGTGCCAGCAGCCAAGATAATAGACTGACCTACGAGCAGTACTTC
>TRBV3-1/TRBV3-2|NA|TRBJ2-7|NA
CASSQGRGLSYEQYF
TGTGCCAGCAGCCAGGGGAGGGGGTTAAGCTACGAGCAGTACTTC